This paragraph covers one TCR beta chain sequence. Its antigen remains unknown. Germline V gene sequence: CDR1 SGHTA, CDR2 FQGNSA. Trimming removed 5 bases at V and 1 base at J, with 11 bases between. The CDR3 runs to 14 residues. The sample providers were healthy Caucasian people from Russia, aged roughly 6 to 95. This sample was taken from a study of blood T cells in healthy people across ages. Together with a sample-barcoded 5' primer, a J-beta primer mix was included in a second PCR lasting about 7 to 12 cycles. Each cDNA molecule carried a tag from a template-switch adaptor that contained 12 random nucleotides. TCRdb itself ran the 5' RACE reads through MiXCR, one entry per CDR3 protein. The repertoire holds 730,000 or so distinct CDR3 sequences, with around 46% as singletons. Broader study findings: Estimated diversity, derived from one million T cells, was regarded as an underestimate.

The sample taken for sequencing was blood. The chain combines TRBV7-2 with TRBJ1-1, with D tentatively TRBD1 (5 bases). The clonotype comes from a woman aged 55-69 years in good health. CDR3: CASSVRDGNTEAFF. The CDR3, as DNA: TGTGCCAGCAGCGTCCGGGACGGGAACACTGAAGCTTTCTTT.